Following are 24 T cell receptor beta chains from one sample sequenced in a study of blood T cell repertoires in COVID-19 (dated by TCRdb to about 2020). Libraries came from the immunoSEQ multiplex PCR assay. In its TCRdb copy, this immuneACCESS table keeps in-frame sequences only and misses some clones. Where compared with another copy, unresolved V genes explain less than half of these, and the others have no known cause. The sample table contains 130,000 to 150,000 clones; only one count was recorded for more than 70% of them. About 2.5% of the sample comes from the top ten. The sequencing sample was made of peripheral blood. The origin of the receptors is a human donor in a cohort sampled during active COVID-19.

The V and J genes are TRBV18 and TRBJ2-3; the match to TRBD2 covers 8 bases. V lost 3 bases and J lost 2; bases outside the gene matches: 7. The CDR3 totals 16 residues. Germline-derived CDR1 and CDR2 are KGHSH and LQKENI. As DNA, the CDR3 is TGTGCCAGCTCACCTTGGTTAGCGGGGCCCACAGATACGCAGTATTTT. Protein product: CASSPWLAGPTDTQYF.

The chain employs TRBV27 and TRBJ2-1; maybe TRBD1 (6 bases). V lost 5 bases to trimming and J lost 5 bases, with 7 bases between them. The CDR3 sequence is 12 residues long. CDR1 and CDR2 (germline): MNHEY, SMNVEV (reference sequence). CDR3 bases: TGTGCCAGCAGTCACAGGGACAATGAGCAGTTCTTC. It encodes CASSHRDNEQFF.

This clone was observed many times. The CDR3 sequence is CASSLDRGSYNEQFF. The DNA for the CDR3 is TGTGCCAGCAGCTTAGACAGGGGCTCCTACAATGAGCAGTTCTTC. The V and J genes are TRBV11-2 and TRBJ2-1; weak D call: TRBD1 (6 bases). V was clipped by 0 bases and J by 0 bases, with 6 bases between them. Germline-derived CDR1 and CDR2 are SGHAT and FQNNGV. The CDR3 extends over 15 amino acids.

This clone was seen more than once but under ten times. CDR3 coding DNA: TGTGCCTGGAGTAAAAACAGGGTGAACACTGAAGCTTTCTTT. Its translation is CAWSKNRVNTEAFF. V usage is TRBV30 and J usage is TRBJ1-1; a possible D gene is TRBD1 (6 bases). The CDR3 runs to 14 residues. V lost 2 bases and J 0 bases, leaving 10 bases between the germline ends. The germline gives CDR1 GTSNPN, CDR2 SVGIG (reference sequence).

The chain joins TRBV19 to TRBJ1-1, with TRBD1 matching 8 bases. Germline CDR1 is LNHDA and CDR2 is SQIVND (reference sequence). Trimming cost V 3 bases and J 4 bases; bases outside gene matches: 10. This CDR3 has 16 residues. CDR3 sequence (DNA): TGTGCCAGTAGTATGGGGGCAGGGGGCGCCGGCACTGAAGCTTTCTTT. This gives the protein CASSMGAGGAGTEAFF.

This clone was seen once. The chain recombines TRBV24-1 with TRBJ2-5; TRBD1 aligns across 8 bases. This CDR3 region has 16 residues. Trimming at V came to 3 bases and at J to 3 bases, leaving 8 bases not matched to a gene. Germline V lookup: CDR1 KGHDR, CDR2 SFDVKD. Here the CDR3 reads CATSDPRGQVKETQYF. The CDR3 DNA is TGTGCCACCAGTGATCCCAGGGGGCAGGTCAAAGAGACCCAGTACTTC.

The chain couples TRBV3-1 (or the pseudogene TRBV3-2) to TRBJ2-2, with D tentatively TRBD2 (5 bases). V was clipped by 4 bases and J by 5 bases, with 11 bases between them. CDR1 and CDR2 from the germline V gene are LGHDT and YNNKEL (reference sequence). This CDR3 has 14 residues. CDR3 region: CASSPRTGTGELFF. For the CDR3, the DNA is TGTGCCAGCAGCCCCAGGACTGGTACCGGGGAGCTGTTTTTT.

The chain is built from TRBV7-9 and TRBJ1-4; 8 bases fit TRBD1. The CDR3 covers 15 residues. V lost 6 bases to trimming and J lost 5 bases; unmatched junction nucleotides: 8. Per germline, CDR1 SEHNR and CDR2 FQNEAQ (reference sequence). For the CDR3, the DNA is TGTGCCAGCAGAACAGGGGGTGGGGTGAATGAAAAACTGTTTTTT. Translation gives CASRTGGGVNEKLFF.

V usage is TRBV6-6 and J usage is TRBJ2-1; 14 nucleotides line up with TRBD2. This CDR3 contains 22 residues. With V trimmed by 6 bases and J by 1 base, 20 bases remained unmatched. Germline V lookup: CDR1 MNHNY, CDR2 SVGAGI (reference sequence). The CDR3 spells CASSSVYRSTSGRARSYNEQFF. CDR3 DNA: TGTGCCAGCAGCTCGGTATATAGGTCGACTAGCGGGAGGGCCAGGTCCTACAATGAGCAGTTCTTC.

This chain joins TRBV4-2 and TRBJ2-2; D remains unclear. Trimming shortened V by 7 bases and J by 3 bases, and 18 bases separated the two germline ends. Germline loops: CDR1 LGHNA, CDR2 YNFKEQ. This CDR3 is built from 16 residues. CDR3: CASTSAEKTHTGELFF. The CDR3 DNA sequence: TGTGCCAGCACCTCGGCGGAGAAAACGCACACCGGGGAGCTGTTTTTT.

This sequence joins TRBV5-6 and TRBJ2-3, with 10 bases matching TRBD1. CDR1 is SGHDT, CDR2 YYEEEE, per germline. The CDR3 totals 13 residues. CDR3 region: CASGQGVVDTQYF. The CDR3 DNA sequence: TGTGCAAGCGGACAGGGGGTTGTGGATACGCAGTATTTT.

V and J are TRBV6-2 or TRBV6-3 and TRBJ1-4; 8 bases are shared with TRBD1. The length of the CDR3 is 13 residues. Losses at the gene ends were 5 bases for V and 7 bases for J; bases not matched to a gene: 3. Germline CDR1 and CDR2: MNHEY and SVGEGT. CDR3 residues: CASSDRGVEKLFF. CDR3 DNA: TGTGCCAGCAGTGACAGGGGCGTTGAAAAACTGTTTTTT.

V and J are TRBV6-2 or TRBV6-3 and TRBJ1-2, with 9 bases that match TRBD1. CDR3 length equals 14 residues. CDR1 and CDR2 (germline): MNHEY, SVGEGT. V was pared by 2 bases and J by 7 bases, with 5 bases of the junction left unmatched. The CDR3 DNA sequence: TGTGCCAGCAGTTACCTTACAGGGGGCGGTGGCTACACCTTC. It is translated as CASSYLTGGGGYTF.

This chain uses TRBV6-4 with TRBJ1-4; possible D gene TRBD1, 5 bases. V was trimmed by 6 bases and J by 0 bases, leaving 11 bases between them. Germline-derived CDR1 and CDR2 are MRHNA and SNTAGT. The CDR3 contains 15 residues. The CDR3 nucleotides are TGTGCCAGCAGGGAAACAGGTGCAACTAATGAAAAACTGTTTTTT. It specifies CASRETGATNEKLFF.

The CDR3 DNA sequence: TGTGCCAGCAGTGAAGCGGGCCAGGGTTTTTACACCGGGGAGCTGTTTTTT. Protein product: CASSEAGQGFYTGELFF. The rearrangement uses TRBV2 and TRBJ2-2, with a tentative D call TRBD1 (5 bases). V shed 0 bases and J shed 3 bases, with 14 bases lying between them. The CDR3 is made up of 17 amino acids. Germline assignment: CDR1 SNHLY and CDR2 FYNNEI. Together with reference TRBV2 and TRBJ2-2, the CDR3 gives the full variable domain: EPEVTQTPSHQVTQMGQEVILRCVPISNHLYFYWYRQILGQKVEFLVSFYNNEISEKSEIFDDQFSVERPDGSNFTLKIRSTKLEDSAMYFCASSEAGQGFYTGELFFGEGSRLTVL.

This clone was observed a few times. This chain uses TRBV6-6 with TRBJ1-5; tentatively, D is TRBD1 (6 bases). V lost 7 bases and J 0 bases, leaving 13 bases between the germline ends. From germline, CDR1 is MNHNY and CDR2 SVGAGI (reference sequence). The CDR3 is 15 amino acids. The CDR3 spells CASIRDTYSNQPQHF. CDR3 bases: TGTGCCAGCATCCGGGACACCTATAGCAATCAGCCCCAGCATTTT.

This chain joins TRBV3-1 (or the pseudogene TRBV3-2) and TRBJ1-6; D is unresolved. Trimming shortened V by 6 bases and J by 10 bases, and 19 bases separated the two germline ends. The germline CDR1 and CDR2 sequences are LGHDT and YNNKEL (reference sequence). The CDR3 contains 15 residues. The CDR3 loop is CASSQISSTKSPLHF. CDR3 nucleotide sequence: TGTGCCAGCAGTCAGATTTCCTCAACCAAGTCACCCCTCCACTTT.

Only a few counts were recorded for this clone. The genes are TRBV7-9 and TRBJ2-5; 7 bases are shared with TRBD1. Looked up from germline, CDR1 is SEHNR and CDR2 is FQNEAQ (reference sequence). The CDR3 runs 15 residues. With 2 bases clipped from V and 1 base from J, the junction kept 4 bases outside the gene matches. Here the CDR3 DNA reads TGTGCCAGCAGCTTACTCAGGACAGGCCAAGAGACCCAGTACTTC. Translating gives CASSLLRTGQETQYF.

This clone was found once. The chain combines TRBV12-3 or TRBV12-4 with TRBJ1-2; D ambiguous. V shed 2 bases and J shed 4 bases, with 8 bases lying between them. The CDR3 is made up of 13 amino acids. The CDR3 DNA reads as TGTGCCAGCAGTTTAAAGCCCTTCTATGGCTACACCTTC. It translates to CASSLKPFYGYTF.

The genes are TRBV5-6 and TRBJ2-3, with 10 bases identical to TRBD1. This CDR3 is built from 16 residues. Per the germline V gene, CDR1 is SGHDT and CDR2 is YYEEEE. The trim removed 4 bases at V and 5 bases at J, leaving 10 bases unmatched. CDR3 in DNA: TGTGCCAGCAGCGACCGGGACAGGGGAAGAGGAGATACGCAGTATTTT. This sequence encodes CASSDRDRGRGDTQYF.

This chain uses TRBV18 with TRBJ2-3, with D perhaps matching TRBD1 (5 bases). The CDR3 loop spans 15 amino acids. Germline CDR1 reads KGHSH; CDR2 reads LQKENI. Deletions cut 5 bases from V and 0 bases from J, with 12 bases between. The CDR3 coding sequence is TGTGCCAGCTCATCCCGACAGCCGAGCACAGATACGCAGTATTTT. Its protein is CASSSRQPSTDTQYF.

The rearrangement joins TRBV6-5 to TRBJ1-1, with D hard to call. The CDR3 extends over 13 amino acids. V was clipped by 2 bases and J by 0 bases, with 4 bases between them. From germline, CDR1 is MNHEY and CDR2 SVGAGI. The CDR3 sequence is CASSYQLNTEAFF. The CDR3 nucleotides read TGTGCCAGCAGTTACCAATTGAACACTGAAGCTTTCTTT.

The chain is built from TRBV5-1 and TRBJ1-2; possibly TRBD1 for D (6 bases). Trimming took 0 bases from V and 2 from J, leaving 17 bases between them. CDR1 SGHRS and CDR2 YFSETQ come from the germline V gene. The CDR3 is 17 amino acids. DNA for the CDR3: TGCGCCAGCAGCTTGGATAGCAGGGGATATGGGAACTATGGCTACACCTTC. Protein: CASSLDSRGYGNYGYTF.

This clone was observed once. This chain joins TRBV19 and TRBJ1-6; the match to TRBD1 covers 7 bases. CDR1 and CDR2 from the germline V gene are LNHDA and SQIVND (reference sequence). The CDR3 sequence is 15 residues long. V trimming: 6 bases; J trimming: 7 bases; junction bases outside the gene matches: 9. The CDR3 loop is CASRADRDLNSPLHF. CDR3 sequence (DNA): TGTGCCAGTAGGGCCGACAGGGACCTCAATTCACCCCTCCACTTT.